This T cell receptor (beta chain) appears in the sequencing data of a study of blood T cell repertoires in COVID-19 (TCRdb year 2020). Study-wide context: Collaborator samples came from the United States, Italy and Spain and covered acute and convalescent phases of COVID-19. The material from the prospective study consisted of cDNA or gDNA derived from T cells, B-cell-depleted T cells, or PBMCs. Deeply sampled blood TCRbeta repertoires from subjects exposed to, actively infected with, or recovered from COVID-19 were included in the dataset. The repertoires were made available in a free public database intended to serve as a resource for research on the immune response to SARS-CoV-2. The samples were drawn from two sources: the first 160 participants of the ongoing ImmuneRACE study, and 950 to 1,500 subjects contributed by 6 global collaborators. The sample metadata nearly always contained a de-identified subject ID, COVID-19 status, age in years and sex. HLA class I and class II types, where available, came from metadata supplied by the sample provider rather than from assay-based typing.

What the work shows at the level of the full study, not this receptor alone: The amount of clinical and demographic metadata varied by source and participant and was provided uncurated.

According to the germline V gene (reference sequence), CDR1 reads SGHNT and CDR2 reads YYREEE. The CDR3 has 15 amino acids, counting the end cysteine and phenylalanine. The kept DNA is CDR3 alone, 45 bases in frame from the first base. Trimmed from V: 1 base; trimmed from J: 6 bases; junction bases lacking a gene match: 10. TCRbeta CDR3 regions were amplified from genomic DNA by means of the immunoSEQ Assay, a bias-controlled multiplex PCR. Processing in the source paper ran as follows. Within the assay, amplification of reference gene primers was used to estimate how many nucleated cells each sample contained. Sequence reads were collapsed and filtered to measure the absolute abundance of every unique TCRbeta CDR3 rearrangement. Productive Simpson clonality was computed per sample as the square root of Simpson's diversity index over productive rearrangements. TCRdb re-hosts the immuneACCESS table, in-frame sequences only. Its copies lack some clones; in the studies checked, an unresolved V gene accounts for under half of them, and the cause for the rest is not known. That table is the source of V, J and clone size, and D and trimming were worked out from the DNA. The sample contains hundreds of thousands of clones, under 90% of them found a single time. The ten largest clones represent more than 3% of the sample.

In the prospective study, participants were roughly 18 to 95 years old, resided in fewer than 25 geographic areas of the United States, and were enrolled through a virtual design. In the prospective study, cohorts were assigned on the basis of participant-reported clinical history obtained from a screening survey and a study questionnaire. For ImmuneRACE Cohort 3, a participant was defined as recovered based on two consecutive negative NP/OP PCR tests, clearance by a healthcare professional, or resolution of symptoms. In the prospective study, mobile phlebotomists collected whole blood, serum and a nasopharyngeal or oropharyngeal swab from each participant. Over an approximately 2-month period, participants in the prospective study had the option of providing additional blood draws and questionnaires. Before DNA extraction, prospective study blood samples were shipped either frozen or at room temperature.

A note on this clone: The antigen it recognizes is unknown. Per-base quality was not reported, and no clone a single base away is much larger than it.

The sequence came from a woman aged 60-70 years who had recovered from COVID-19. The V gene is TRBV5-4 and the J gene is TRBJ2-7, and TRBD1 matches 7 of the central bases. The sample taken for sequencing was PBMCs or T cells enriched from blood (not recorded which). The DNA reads TGTGCCAGCAGCTTGAAGGGACAGAGGCATCGCGAGCAGTACTTC. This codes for CASSLKGQRHREQYF.